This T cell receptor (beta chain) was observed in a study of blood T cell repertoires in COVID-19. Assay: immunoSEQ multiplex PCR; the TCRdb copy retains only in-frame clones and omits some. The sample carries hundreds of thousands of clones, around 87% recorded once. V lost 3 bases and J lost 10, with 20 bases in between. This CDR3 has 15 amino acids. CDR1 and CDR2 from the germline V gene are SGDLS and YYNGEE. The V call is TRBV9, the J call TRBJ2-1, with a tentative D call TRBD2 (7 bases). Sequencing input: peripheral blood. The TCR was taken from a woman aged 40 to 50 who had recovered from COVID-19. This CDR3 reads CASSERRGGREEQFF. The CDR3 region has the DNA TGTGCCAGCAGCGAGAGAAGGGGGGGCCGGGAAGAGCAGTTCTTC.